The source of this T cell receptor (beta chain) is a study of blood T cell repertoires in COVID-19. Background on the study: From T cells, B-cell-depleted T cells, or PBMCs came the material, which was cDNA or gDNA.

The V end was cut by 7 bases, the J end by 5 bases, with 20 bases between. The CDR3 spans 15 residues. Germline values: CDR1 SNHLY, CDR2 FYNNEI. Per the original data handling: Scientists estimated how many nucleated cells there were by amplifying reference gene primers. The data were produced by immunoSEQ multiplex PCR, yet TCRdb's version contains in-frame clones alone and is incomplete. V and J calls and clone size are copied from that table; D and trimming were computed from the DNA. The sample includes 140,000 or so clones, 70% to 80% seen only once; the top ten take around 5%. Sequenced: peripheral blood. The chain is built from TRBV2 and TRBJ1-1; D might be TRBD1 (6 bases). This sequence originates from a woman aged 70 to 79 with COVID-19, enrolled during active disease. For the CDR3, the DNA is TGTGCCAGCACCCGGGACACGGGGAGTCATACTGAAGCTTTCTTT. Encoded protein: CASTRDTGSHTEAFF.